The TCR beta chain described here comes from a study of T cells in Graves' hyperthyroidism and ophthalmopathy. It was uncontrolled infection, other autoimmune disease, pregnancy or lactation that excluded patients. Fresh peripheral blood, about 10 ml of it, supplied the PBMCs. Overall study results and limits: Median prediction lead before ophthalmopathy onset was 6 to 8 months with the model. The blood repertoire included most of the expanded thyroid clonotypes above 0.001.

Concerning this clonotype itself: Its antigen is unidentified. A much larger clone lies one base from this, so it may be a read error.

Researchers amplified the TCR beta CDR3 regions from RNA transcripts. The TCR CDR3 was amplified in a first-round RT-PCR using the HTBI primer set. TCRdb fed the multiplex PCR reads into MiXCR, producing one record per CDR3 protein. The data contain over 550,000 distinct CDR3 sequences, 16% of them singletons. The V gene's germline CDR1 is LGHNA and CDR2 YNFKEQ. CDR3 length: 14 residues. V lost 0 bases and J lost 6; bases outside the gene matches: 4. The chain joins TRBV4-2 to TRBJ2-7; TRBD2 matches 8 bases. The sequenced sample consisted of blood. The source is a young woman with Graves' hyperthyroidism. The CDR3 region is CASSQEGLVVEQYF. The CDR3 DNA reads TGTGCCAGCAGCCAAGAGGGACTAGTGGTCGAGCAGTACTTC.